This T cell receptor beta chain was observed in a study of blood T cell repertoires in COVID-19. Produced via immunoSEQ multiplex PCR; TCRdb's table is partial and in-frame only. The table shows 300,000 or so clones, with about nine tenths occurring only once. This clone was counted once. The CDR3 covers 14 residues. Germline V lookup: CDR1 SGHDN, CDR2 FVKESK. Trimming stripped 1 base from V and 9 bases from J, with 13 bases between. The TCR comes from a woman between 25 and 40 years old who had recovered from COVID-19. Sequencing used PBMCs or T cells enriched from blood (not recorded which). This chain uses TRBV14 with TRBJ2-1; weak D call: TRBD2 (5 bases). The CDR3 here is CASSQGGPWGEQFF. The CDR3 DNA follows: TGTGCCAGCAGCCAAGGAGGGCCCTGGGGTGAGCAGTTCTTC.